One sample yielded the 7 T cell receptor beta chains listed below, sequenced in a study of blood T cell repertoires in COVID-19. Clones were sequenced by immunoSEQ multiplex PCR, and TCRdb holds only the in-frame ones, with some missing. Among 120,000 to 150,000 clones listed, roughly nine tenths were seen once. The sequencing input was peripheral blood. These TCRs come from a human donor with COVID-19, enrolled during active disease. The donor label of this sample is uncertain.

This rearrangement joins TRBV30 to TRBJ1-6; D ambiguous. Trimming took off 3 bases at V and 7 bases at J, with 4 bases between the two ends. The CDR3 is 11 residues long. The V gene's germline CDR1 is GTSNPN and CDR2 SVGIG (reference sequence). CDR3 bases: TGTGCCTGGAGGAGAAATTCACCCCTCCACTTT. Translated, it gives CAWRRNSPLHF.

The genes are TRBV5-4 and TRBJ2-3; 10 bases line up with TRBD2. V gave up 0 bases and J gave up 5 bases; unmatched junction bases: 3. Germline values: CDR1 SGHNT, CDR2 YYREEE (reference sequence). CDR3 length equals 15 residues. The CDR3 sequence is CASSLAAGGLDTQYF. The CDR3 DNA reads TGTGCCAGCAGCTTGGCAGCGGGAGGGTTAGATACGCAGTATTTT. Variable domain in full (rest from reference TRBV5-4 and TRBJ2-3): ETGVTQSPTHLIKTRGQQVTLRCSSQSGHNTVSWYQQALGQGPQFIFQYYREEENGRGNFPPRFSGLQFPNYSSELNVNALELDDSALYLCASSLAAGGLDTQYFGPGTRLTVL.

The gene calls are TRBV2 and TRBJ2-7, with TRBD2 identical over 10 bases. Germline V gene sequence: CDR1 SNHLY, CDR2 FYNNEI. This CDR3 is built from 15 residues. The ends lost 7 bases at V and 4 bases at J; junction bases unmatched: 10. The CDR3 sequence is CASKKAGGPVYEQYF. The CDR3, as DNA: TGTGCCAGCAAGAAAGCGGGAGGGCCGGTTTACGAGCAGTACTTC.

The chain joins TRBV2 to TRBJ1-1; D unclear. The CDR3 consists of 14 residues. Trimming took off 5 bases at V and 1 base at J, with 11 bases between the two ends. In germline, CDR1 is SNHLY, CDR2 FYNNEI. CDR3 sequence reads: CASSSVSGNTEAFF. DNA of the CDR3: TGTGCCAGCAGTTCTGTCAGCGGGAACACTGAAGCTTTCTTT.

The chain uses TRBV7-9 and TRBJ2-2; 9 bases are a match to TRBD1. CDR3 length: 19 residues. V lost 5 bases to trimming and J lost 1 base; unmatched junction nucleotides: 14. Germline V lookup: CDR1 SEHNR, CDR2 FQNEAQ (reference sequence). The CDR3 protein is CASSRTDRGPTWNTGELFF. CDR3 coding DNA: TGTGCCAGCAGCCGGACGGACAGGGGACCTACCTGGAACACCGGGGAGCTGTTTTTT. Full variable domain (outside the CDR3, taken from reference TRBV7-9 and TRBJ2-2): DTGVSQNPRHKITKRGQNVTFRCDPISEHNRLYWYRQTLGQGPEFLTYFQNEAQLEKSRLLSDRFSAERPKGSFSTLEIQRTEQGDSAMYLCASSRTDRGPTWNTGELFFGEGSRLTVL.

The rearrangement links TRBV3-1 (or the pseudogene TRBV3-2) to TRBJ2-2; 11 bases are shared with TRBD1. Germline V lookup: CDR1 LGHDT, CDR2 YNNKEL (reference sequence). The trim removed 4 bases at V and 4 bases at J, leaving 8 bases unmatched. This CDR3 spans 17 amino acids. Written as DNA, the CDR3 is TGTGCCAGCAGCCGCAGTTCGGGGACAGGGGGCACCGGGGAGCTGTTTTTT. Its protein is CASSRSSGTGGTGELFF.

The V and J genes are TRBV10-3 and TRBJ1-1; no reliable D call. The CDR3 runs to 17 residues. V lost 3 bases, J lost 5 bases, and 22 bases lay in between. Germline V CDR1 and CDR2: ENHRY, SYGVKD. The CDR3 DNA sequence: TGTGCCATCAGTGACGCCCTTGGGGAAAAGGGAGGGACTGAAGCTTTCTTT. It specifies CAISDALGEKGGTEAFF.